Below are 32 T cell receptor beta chains sequenced from a single sample in a study of cytomegalovirus exposure and HLA in healthy donors. PCR used 60 Vbeta primers and 13 Jbeta primers. Using immunoSEQ multiplex PCR, the repertoire was profiled, and TCRdb retains in-frame clones only, with some absent. The repertoire holds roughly 150,000 clones, with nearly 70% as singletons. The material sequenced was PBMCs. These receptors all stem from a man under 40 in good health and CMV-seropositive.

Note on this clone: The sample contains more than one DNA sequence encoding this CDR3. The rearrangement links TRBV18 to TRBJ1-1; TRBD1 might be the D (6 bases). The CDR3 is 14 amino acids. Looked up from germline, CDR1 is KGHSH and CDR2 is LQKENI. The V and J ends lost 2 bases and 4 bases respectively, with 11 bases between them. DNA of the CDR3: TGTGCCAGCTCACCAGGGGGCTTGGGCACTGAAGCTTTCTTT. This encodes CASSPGGLGTEAFF.

In this sample, this clone turned up a few times. The gene calls are TRBV28 and TRBJ2-7, with 8 bases fitting TRBD2. Germline values: CDR1 MDHEN, CDR2 SYDVKM. This CDR3 contains 16 residues. The V gene end was trimmed by 3 bases and the J gene end by 0 bases; junction bases not matched to a gene: 7. The CDR3 loop is CASSLILAVSSYEQYF. Here the CDR3 DNA reads TGTGCCAGCAGTTTGATACTAGCGGTAAGCTCCTACGAGCAGTACTTC.

V usage is TRBV29-1 and J usage is TRBJ1-1; tentatively, D is TRBD1 (5 bases). With 4 bases removed from V and 5 bases from J, the gap between germline ends came to 11 bases. Germline values: CDR1 SQVTM, CDR2 ANQGSEA. The CDR3 loop spans 12 amino acids. Written as DNA, the CDR3 is TGCAGCGTTGCCTTCGGGGGGACTGAAGCTTTCTTT. Protein: CSVAFGGTEAFF. Filled out from reference TRBV29-1 and TRBJ1-1, the complete variable domain reads SAVISQKPSRDICQRGTSLTIQCQVDSQVTMMFWYRQQPGQSLTLIATANQGSEATYESGFVIDKFPISRPNLTFSTLTVSNMSPEDSSIYLCSVAFGGTEAFFGQGTRLTVV.

The CDR3, as DNA: TGCGCCAGCAGCCCGGGACAGGACACAGATACGCAGTATTTT. Protein product: CASSPGQDTDTQYF. This chain joins TRBV10-1 and TRBJ2-3; 8 bases agree with TRBD1. There are 14 residues in the CDR3. J lost 2 bases, V lost 6 bases, and 4 bases had no gene match. Germline V CDR1 and CDR2: WNHNN, SYGVQD (reference sequence).

The CDR3 DNA reads TGCGCCAGCAGCTTGGGCGAGCGGGTATCCTACGAGCAGTACTTC. It specifies CASSLGERVSYEQYF. The chain carries TRBV5-1 and TRBJ2-7, with a tentative D call TRBD2 (6 bases). The CDR3 totals 15 residues. The germline CDR1 and CDR2 sequences are SGHRS and YFSETQ. The V gene lost 0 bases and the J gene lost 1 base, with 11 bases spanning the gap. The full variable domain, rest sourced from reference TRBV5-1 and TRBJ2-7, is KAGVTQTPRYLIKTRGQQVTLSCSPISGHRSVSWYQQTPGQGLQFLFEYFSETQRNKGNFPGRFSGRQFSNSRSEMNVSTLELGDSALYLCASSLGERVSYEQYFGPGTRLTVT.

The chain carries TRBV6-1 and TRBJ1-1; 7 bases are shared with TRBD1. CDR3 length: 14 amino acids. The ends lost 5 bases at V and 2 bases at J; junction bases unmatched: 5. Looked up from germline, CDR1 is MNHNS and CDR2 is SASEGT. CDR3 residues: CASSSGQSNTEAFF. The CDR3 nucleotides are TGTGCCAGCAGTTCGGGACAGAGCAACACTGAAGCTTTCTTT.

This clone was detected only a few times. The chain uses TRBV5-1 and TRBJ2-3; 9 positions agree with TRBD1. Germline assignment: CDR1 SGHRS and CDR2 YFSETQ. J gave up 3 bases and V 4 bases, and 12 bases lay outside the gene matches. CDR3 length: 17 residues. The CDR3: CASSRFGQGRGTDTQYF. CDR3 DNA: TGCGCCAGCAGCAGATTTGGACAGGGGCGAGGAACAGATACGCAGTATTTT.

The chain employs TRBV10-3 and TRBJ2-1; possible D gene TRBD1, 5 bases. The germline V gene has CDR1 ENHRY and CDR2 SYGVKD. The CDR3 sequence is 17 residues long. V was shortened by 2 bases and J by 3 bases, with 17 bases between the two germline ends. In DNA, the CDR3 is TGTGCCATCAGTGAGCAGCAAAAACGGACAAACTACAATGAGCAGTTCTTC. Translated, it gives CAISEQQKRTNYNEQFF.

This chain joins TRBV7-9 and TRBJ2-5, with D tentatively TRBD2 (6 bases). CDR1 and CDR2 from the germline V gene are SEHNR and FQNEAQ (reference sequence). This CDR3 spans 13 amino acids. V was cut by 5 bases and J by 11 bases, with 18 bases left in between. CDR3 bases: TGTGCCAGCAGCCCAGGGACCGGCGGGGAGCAGTACTTC. Protein sequence: CASSPGTGGEQYF. Filled out from reference TRBV7-9 and TRBJ2-5, the complete variable domain reads DTGVSQNPRHKITKRGQNVTFRCDPISEHNRLYWYRQTLGQGPEFLTYFQNEAQLEKSRLLSDRFSAERPKGSFSTLEIQRTEQGDSAMYLCASSPGTGGEQYFGPGTRLLVL.

The chain links TRBV10-3 to TRBJ1-5; D possibly corresponds to TRBD1 (5 bases). The V end lost 8 bases, the J end lost 6 bases, and 14 bases lay between the germline ends. CDR3 length equals 13 residues. CDR1 is ENHRY and CDR2 is SYGVKD in the germline V gene. This CDR3 reads CAIAGQVGQPQHF. As DNA, the CDR3 is TGTGCCATCGCGGGGCAGGTGGGTCAGCCCCAGCATTTT.

V gene TRBV6-6 combines with J gene TRBJ1-2; D unclear. The ends were cut back, 0 bases at V and 9 bases at J, with 20 bases in the middle. This CDR3 has 16 amino acids. Germline CDR1 reads MNHNY; CDR2 reads SVGAGI (reference sequence). The CDR3 nucleotides are TGTGCCAGCAGTTACTCGATTGGAGCCGGGTCCGGGAGCTACACCTTC. This translates into CASSYSIGAGSGSYTF.

This clone was detected only once. This rearrangement joins TRBV7-8 to TRBJ1-5; D ambiguous. Trimming took 5 bases from V and 0 from J, leaving 14 bases between them. Germline CDR1 reads SGHVS; CDR2 reads FQNEAQ. The CDR3 is made up of 16 amino acids. This CDR3 is CASSAYPVGSNQPQHF. The CDR3 nucleotides are TGTGCCAGCAGCGCCTATCCCGTTGGTAGCAATCAGCCCCAGCATTTT.

To note about this clone: One end of the junction does not line up with germline, which may come from a read error. V is TRBV7-9 and J is TRBJ2-7; 7 nucleotides match TRBD1. The CDR3 sequence is 17 residues long. Germline assignment: CDR1 SEHNR and CDR2 FQNEAQ (reference sequence). In nucleotides, the CDR3 is TGTTCCAGCAGCTGGAACCCACCGGGACAGCGCTTCTACGAGCAGTACTTC. Amino acids: CSSSWNPPGQRFYEQYF.

The chain employs TRBV11-3 and TRBJ2-3; 7 bases align to TRBD2. The germline CDR1 and CDR2 sequences are SGHNT and YENEEA. The CDR3 has 19 amino acids. J gave up 0 bases and V 0 bases, and 12 bases lay outside the gene matches. The CDR3 spells CASSLDSAGAQTSTDTQYF. DNA for the CDR3: TGTGCCAGCAGCTTAGATTCCGCGGGAGCCCAGACTAGCACAGATACGCAGTATTTT.

On this clone itself: The germline gene is not matched at one end of the junction; a read error may be the cause. The genes are TRBV7-7 and TRBJ1-3; TRBD1 is a possible D gene (6 bases). Germline V CDR1 and CDR2: SSHAT, FNYEAQ (reference sequence). The CDR3 is made up of 15 amino acids. DNA of the CDR3: TGTGCTAGCAGCCCCATTCCAGGGGCTGGAAACACCATATATTTT. Translated, it gives CASSPIPGAGNTIYF.

This chain uses TRBV7-3 with TRBJ2-3; 8 bases map to TRBD2. V dropped 4 bases and J dropped 4; count of bases not matched to a gene: 13. This CDR3 has 17 amino acids. Looked up from germline, CDR1 is SGHTA and CDR2 is FQGTGA. The CDR3 reads CASSSYGGGRRADTQYF. As DNA, the CDR3 is TGTGCCAGCAGCTCCTATGGGGGCGGGAGGCGGGCAGATACGCAGTATTTT. Full variable domain (outside the CDR3, taken from reference TRBV7-3 and TRBJ2-3): GAGVSQTPSNKVTEKGKYVELRCDPISGHTALYWYRQSLGQGPEFLIYFQGTGAADDSGLPNDRFFAVRPEGSVSTLKIQRTERGDSAVYLCASSSYGGGRRADTQYFGPGTRLTVL.

The chain links TRBV25-1 to TRBJ2-1, with 11 bases fitting TRBD2. Germline V gene data show CDR1 as MGHDK and CDR2 as SYGVNS. The V gene end was trimmed by 3 bases and the J gene end by 8 bases; junction bases not matched to a gene: 12. The CDR3 runs 17 residues. The CDR3 region is CASSDLAIAGGPDEQFF. The CDR3 coding sequence is TGTGCCAGCAGTGACCTTGCGATAGCGGGAGGGCCGGATGAGCAGTTCTTC.

V usage is TRBV7-8 and J usage is TRBJ1-2, with a possible D match to TRBD1 (6 bases). This CDR3 comprises 14 residues. With 1 base removed from V and 6 bases from J, the gap between germline ends came to 12 bases. CDR1 SGHVS and CDR2 FQNEAQ come from the germline V gene. The CDR3 spells CASSLEGGDHGYTF. The CDR3 nucleotides are TGTGCCAGCAGCTTAGAGGGGGGGGACCATGGCTACACCTTC.

The table lists this clone with a count of one. The J gene is TRBJ2-7, the V gene TRBV18; possibly TRBD2 for D (6 bases). V shed 6 bases and J shed 7 bases, with 16 bases lying between them. The CDR3 spans 13 residues. Germline-derived CDR1 and CDR2 are KGHSH and LQKENI. CDR3 amino acids: CASSFESAGEQYF. Written as DNA, the CDR3 is TGTGCCAGCTCTTTCGAATCGGCGGGAGAGCAGTACTTC.

V gene TRBV30 combines with J gene TRBJ2-1, with D maybe TRBD2 (5 bases). Germline lookup yields CDR1 GTSNPN and CDR2 SVGIG (reference sequence). The CDR3 is made up of 14 amino acids. V lost 7 bases and J 4 bases, leaving 17 bases between the germline ends. CDR3 in DNA: TGTGCCTACCACCGGGCGGGCCAATACAATGAGCAGTTCTTC. Translated, it gives CAYHRAGQYNEQFF.

J is TRBJ2-3 and V is TRBV20-1; maybe TRBD2 (6 bases). V lost 3 bases to trimming and J lost 14 bases, with 12 bases between them. The CDR3 totals 10 residues. Per germline, CDR1 DFQATT and CDR2 SNEGSKA (reference sequence). The CDR3 region is CSASGLSVYF. In DNA form, the CDR3 reads TGCAGTGCTAGTGGACTATCGGTGTATTTT.

The V gene is TRBV29-1, the J gene TRBJ2-5; 7 bases fit TRBD2. The CDR3 consists of 15 residues. Trimming at V came to 6 bases and at J to 7 bases, leaving 17 bases not matched to a gene. The germline CDR1 and CDR2 sequences are SQVTM and ANQGSEA. CDR3 sequence: CSVSPGLHESGTQYF. In DNA, the CDR3 is TGCAGCGTCTCCCCGGGACTACACGAGAGTGGGACCCAGTACTTC.

This rearrangement joins TRBV6-1 to TRBJ1-1, with TRBD1 as a possible D gene (6 bases). This CDR3 spans 13 amino acids. Germline CDR1 is MNHNS and CDR2 is SASEGT. The V end was cut by 4 bases, the J end by 11 bases, with 17 bases between. The CDR3 nucleotides are TGTGCCAGCAGTGCCACACGACAGGCCCAGGCTTTCTTT. Translation gives CASSATRQAQAFF.

This clone has only a few counts. V usage is TRBV27 and J usage is TRBJ2-7; 8 bases agree with TRBD2. The CDR3 contains 14 residues. In germline, CDR1 is MNHEY, CDR2 SMNVEV (reference sequence). Trimming at V came to 5 bases and at J to 2 bases, leaving 5 bases not matched to a gene. The CDR3 protein is CASSRPGLAYEQYF. The CDR3 nucleotides read TGTGCCAGCAGTAGACCGGGACTAGCCTACGAGCAGTACTTC.

A few counts support this clone. This chain uses TRBV2 with TRBJ2-1, with 12 positions matching TRBD2. The CDR3 covers 15 residues. CDR1 is SNHLY and CDR2 is FYNNEI in the germline V gene. The V segment lost 7 bases and the J segment 5 bases; nucleotides outside the gene matches: 6. The CDR3 sequence is CASKRLAGADNEQFF. The CDR3, as DNA: TGTGCCAGCAAAAGACTAGCGGGAGCGGACAATGAGCAGTTCTTC.

This clone has a handful of counts. This sequence joins TRBV5-1 and TRBJ1-4; TRBD1 matches 10 bases. J gave up 0 bases and V 4 bases, and 3 bases lay outside the gene matches. Germline CDR1 reads SGHRS; CDR2 reads YFSETQ. This CDR3 spans 16 amino acids. DNA for the CDR3: TGCGCCAGCAGCGTGGGGACAGGGGCAACTAATGAAAAACTGTTTTTT. It translates to CASSVGTGATNEKLFF. The entire variable domain, with the rest obtained from reference TRBV5-1 and TRBJ1-4, is as follows: KAGVTQTPRYLIKTRGQQVTLSCSPISGHRSVSWYQQTPGQGLQFLFEYFSETQRNKGNFPGRFSGRQFSNSRSEMNVSTLELGDSALYLCASSVGTGATNEKLFFGSGTQLSVL.

The chain couples TRBV5-6 to TRBJ2-6, with a weak D call TRBD1 (6 bases). V was cut by 4 bases and J by 0 bases, with 11 bases left in between. Germline lookup yields CDR1 SGHDT and CDR2 YYEEEE. The CDR3 loop spans 16 amino acids. CDR3 protein: CASSRGTSSGANVLTF. The CDR3 region has the DNA TGTGCCAGCAGCAGGGGGACGAGCTCTGGGGCCAACGTCCTGACTTTC.

The V gene is TRBV5-1, the J gene TRBJ2-5, with 9 bases matching TRBD2. V shed 0 bases, J shed 1 base, and the junction held 4 bases outside the gene matches. The CDR3 is 16 residues long. The V gene's germline CDR1 is SGHRS and CDR2 YFSETQ. CDR3 loop: CASSLGGGRAQETQYF. DNA for the CDR3: TGCGCCAGCAGCTTGGGTGGCGGGAGGGCCCAAGAGACCCAGTACTTC.

This clone came up once. The rearrangement uses TRBV7-8 and TRBJ2-2; 10 positions agree with TRBD2. This CDR3 contains 15 residues. The germline CDR1 and CDR2 sequences are SGHVS and FQNEAQ. The V and J ends lost 8 bases and 3 bases, in that order; junction bases with no gene match: 6. The CDR3 sequence: CASSTSGFDTGELFF. CDR3 bases: TGTGCCAGCTCGACTAGCGGGTTCGACACCGGGGAGCTGTTTTTT.

The rearrangement joins TRBV30 to TRBJ1-5; 8 positions match TRBD1. This CDR3 has 13 amino acids. Germline V lookup: CDR1 GTSNPN, CDR2 SVGIG (reference sequence). Trimming removed 1 base from V and 5 bases from J; junction bases left unmatched: 1. The CDR3 DNA reads TGTGCCTGGAGTGCGGACAGGGATCAGCCCCAGCATTTT. This translates into CAWSADRDQPQHF.

V is TRBV5-1 and J is TRBJ2-2, with 9 bases matching TRBD2. Germline assignment: CDR1 SGHRS and CDR2 YFSETQ. The CDR3 is made up of 17 amino acids. Trimming removed 3 bases from V and 5 bases from J; junction bases left unmatched: 11. The CDR3: CASSSGVAGVWTGELFF. CDR3 DNA: TGCGCCAGCAGCTCGGGGGTAGCGGGAGTATGGACCGGGGAGCTGTTTTTT. Full variable domain (remainder filled in from reference TRBV5-1 and TRBJ2-2): KAGVTQTPRYLIKTRGQQVTLSCSPISGHRSVSWYQQTPGQGLQFLFEYFSETQRNKGNFPGRFSGRQFSNSRSEMNVSTLELGDSALYLCASSSGVAGVWTGELFFGEGSRLTVL.

The chain combines TRBV28 with TRBJ2-1, with D perhaps matching TRBD2 (5 bases). Trimming cost V 6 bases and J 15 bases, with 18 bases left between them. CDR1 is MDHEN and CDR2 is SYDVKM in the germline V gene. The CDR3 has 12 amino acids. CDR3 DNA: TGTGCCAGCAGAACCTATCCCGAGGAGGCGTTCTTC. Translation gives CASRTYPEEAFF.